The 24 T cell receptor beta chains below come from one sample, sequenced in a study of CD8 T cells in ankylosing spondylitis. From the 5' RACE reads, TCRdb called clonotypes with MiXCR, one entry per CDR3 protein. Of hundreds of thousands of distinct CDR3 sequences listed, approximately 12% are singletons. No antigen has been identified for these receptors. Broader study findings: Ankylosing spondylitis blood appeared to be characterized by a TCR beta motif of 7 to 9 highly homologous variants.

The material sequenced was blood, either unsorted or a sorted T cell fraction (not recorded which). Receptors originate from a male donor with ankylosing spondylitis.

This clonotype was seen a few times. The V gene is TRBV12-3 or TRBV12-4, the J gene TRBJ2-7; D may be TRBD1 or TRBD2 (6 bases each). The germline V and J ends were trimmed by 5 bases and 6 bases, with 17 bases remaining between them. This CDR3 contains 14 residues. The CDR3 region is CASSTILQGGEQYF. CDR3 sequence (DNA): TGTGCCAGCAGTACAATTCTACAGGGAGGCGAGCAGTACTTC.

This clonotype was detected many times. This chain joins TRBV5-1 and TRBJ2-1, with TRBD1 matching 8 bases. CDR1 and CDR2 from the germline V gene are SGHRS and YFSETQ. Unmatched junction bases numbered 0, after V lost 0 bases and J lost 4 bases. The CDR3 runs to 14 residues. DNA for the CDR3: TGCGCCAGCAGCTTGGGGGACAGGTACAATGAGCAGTTCTTC. Translating it yields CASSLGDRYNEQFF.

This clonotype has only a few counts. V usage is TRBV6-5 and J usage is TRBJ1-3, with D tentatively TRBD1 (5 bases). Germline CDR1 is MNHEY and CDR2 is SVGAGI. V lost 0 bases and J lost 2, with 8 bases in between. The CDR3 contains 15 residues. The CDR3 nucleotides read TGTGCCAGCAGTTACTCATGGGGCACTGGAAACACCATATATTTT. This encodes CASSYSWGTGNTIYF.

This clonotype was picked up a small number of times. The chain combines TRBV7-2 with TRBJ2-1; possibly TRBD2 for D (6 bases). CDR1 is SGHTA, CDR2 FQGNSA, per germline. The ends were cut back, 2 bases at V and 0 bases at J, with 11 bases in the middle. The CDR3 covers 16 residues. The DNA for the CDR3 is TGTGCCAGCAGCTTATTAAGCGGGTTCTCCTACAATGAGCAGTTCTTC. This translates into CASSLLSGFSYNEQFF.

This clonotype was detected ten times or more. The genes are TRBV20-1 and TRBJ2-1, with 14 bases lining up with TRBD2. Germline assignment: CDR1 DFQATT and CDR2 SNEGSKA (reference sequence). The CDR3 is made up of 16 amino acids. Trimming removed 3 bases from V and 2 bases from J; junction bases left unmatched: 3. CDR3 residues: CSASATSGRAYNEQFF. For the CDR3, the DNA is TGCAGTGCTAGTGCGACTAGCGGGAGGGCCTACAATGAGCAGTTCTTC.

The chain uses TRBV7-9 and TRBJ2-7, with a tentative D call TRBD1 (5 bases). V was shortened by 5 bases and J by 2 bases, with 19 bases between the two germline ends. Germline-derived CDR1 and CDR2 are SEHNR and FQNEAQ (reference sequence). CDR3 size: 16 residues. CDR3: CASSITRQGRTYEQYF. The CDR3 nucleotides read TGTGCCAGCAGCATTACTCGGCAGGGTCGAACCTACGAGCAGTACTTC.

The CDR3 loop reads CASSVGVGTGELFF. CDR3 DNA sequence: TGTGCCAGCAGCGTAGGGGTGGGCACCGGGGAGCTGTTTTTT. The chain uses TRBV9 and TRBJ2-2; D remains ambiguous. The CDR3 has 14 amino acids. Germline lookup yields CDR1 SGDLS and CDR2 YYNGEE. V dropped 0 bases and J dropped 4 bases, with 7 bases sitting between them. Full variable domain (rest looked up from reference TRBV9 and TRBJ2-2): DSGVTQTPKHLITATGQRVTLRCSPRSGDLSVYWYQQSLDQGLQFLIQYYNGEERAKGNILERFSAQQFPDLHSELNLSSLELGDSALYFCASSVGVGTGELFFGEGSRLTVL.

V and J are TRBV20-1 and TRBJ1-5; perhaps TRBD1 as D (5 bases). The length of the CDR3 is 13 residues. Germline V lookup: CDR1 DFQATT, CDR2 SNEGSKA (reference sequence). The V end lost 4 bases, the J end lost 2 bases, and 9 bases lay between the germline ends. In DNA, the CDR3 is TGCAGTGCTACCCGGGACGGCAATCAGCCCCAGCATTTT. It translates to CSATRDGNQPQHF.

The chain employs TRBV6-2 or TRBV6-3 and TRBJ2-7; D may correspond to TRBD1 or TRBD2 (6 bases each). The CDR3 is 16 residues long. Germline values: CDR1 MNHEY, CDR2 SVGEGT. The V end was cut by 6 bases, the J end by 9 bases, with 27 bases between. Here the CDR3 reads CASRQGGSGAQRRQYF. CDR3 in DNA: TGTGCCAGCAGACAGGGAGGAAGTGGGGCTCAGCGGCGGCAGTACTTC.

The chain is built from TRBV20-1 and TRBJ2-5; the match to TRBD1 covers 7 bases. CDR3 length: 16 residues. CDR1 is DFQATT, CDR2 SNEGSKA, per germline (reference sequence). V was pared by 3 bases and J by 2 bases, with 12 bases of the junction left unmatched. CDR3 sequence (DNA): TGCAGTGCTAGGGACCTAAAGGGACAGCCTCAAGAGACCCAGTACTTC. Translated: CSARDLKGQPQETQYF.

The CDR3 DNA is TGTGCCATCAGTGCCCAAGGGGCGGGCGAGACCCAGTACTTC. It translates to CAISAQGAGETQYF. This chain uses TRBV10-3 with TRBJ2-5; D tentatively reads TRBD1 or TRBD2 (5 bases each). Looked up from germline, CDR1 is ENHRY and CDR2 is SYGVKD. CDR3 length equals 14 residues. V gave up 4 bases and J gave up 5 bases, with 14 bases separating them.

This clonotype was counted between two and nine times. V usage is TRBV20-1 and J usage is TRBJ2-3; D perhaps matches TRBD2 (6 bases). The V gene's germline CDR1 is DFQATT and CDR2 SNEGSKA (reference sequence). V lost 2 bases, J lost 5 bases, and 8 bases lay in between. The CDR3 loop spans 12 amino acids. CDR3 nucleotide sequence: TGCAGTGCTAGACGGGGACTAGATACGCAGTATTTT. Encoded protein: CSARRGLDTQYF.

The sample holds many counts of this clonotype. J is TRBJ2-5 and V is TRBV29-1; possibly TRBD1 or TRBD2 for D (5 bases each). The germline V gene encodes CDR1 SQVTM and CDR2 ANQGSEA. CDR3 length equals 13 residues. V lost 6 bases and J lost 2, with 13 bases in between. In DNA, the CDR3 is TGCAGCGTGAGAGGGGACCTTCAAGAGACCCAGTACTTC. It yields the protein CSVRGDLQETQYF.

There are many counts of this clonotype. J is TRBJ2-3 and V is TRBV5-1; no clear D gene. Trimming left V 4 bases short and J 2 bases short, with 8 bases between. CDR1 and CDR2 from the germline V gene are SGHRS and YFSETQ. This CDR3 contains 13 residues. The CDR3 DNA follows: TGCGCCAGCAGCCCTGACGCCACAGATACGCAGTATTTT. Translating gives CASSPDATDTQYF.

CDR3 sequence reads: CASHRVWNQPQHF. In nucleotides, the CDR3 is TGTGCCAGCCACAGGGTATGGAATCAGCCCCAGCATTTT. The rearrangement uses TRBV6-6 and TRBJ1-5, with D perhaps TRBD1 (6 bases). Germline loops: CDR1 MNHNY, CDR2 SVGAGI (reference sequence). Trimming cost V 8 bases and J 4 bases, with 12 bases left between them. CDR3 size: 13 residues.

This clonotype was picked up a small number of times. The chain combines TRBV6-5 with TRBJ1-3; weak D call: TRBD1 (5 bases). Trimming pared 0 bases from V and 2 bases from J, leaving 14 bases between. CDR1 is MNHEY, CDR2 SVGAGI, per germline. The CDR3 length is 17 residues. As DNA, the CDR3 is TGTGCCAGCAGTTACTCGGGAGGGGAAGTCCCTGGAAACACCATATATTTT. Its translation is CASSYSGGEVPGNTIYF.

In its sample, this clonotype was seen many times. The rearrangement uses TRBV29-1 and TRBJ2-3, with no clear D. This CDR3 has 13 residues. V lost 7 bases and J lost 1, with 12 bases in between. In germline, CDR1 is SQVTM, CDR2 ANQGSEA. CDR3 nucleotide sequence: TGCAGCGCCCCGACACCGGGCACAGATACGCAGTATTTT. It codes for CSAPTPGTDTQYF.

This clonotype was observed many times. The chain combines TRBV6-2 or TRBV6-3 with TRBJ2-1; 12 nucleotides match TRBD2. CDR3 length: 17 amino acids. V lost 4 bases to trimming and J lost 8 bases; unmatched junction nucleotides: 12. Germline lookup yields CDR1 MNHEY and CDR2 SVGEGT. CDR3 protein: CASSSLGLAGNPDEQFF. The DNA for the CDR3 is TGTGCCAGCAGTTCGCTCGGACTAGCGGGGAACCCGGATGAGCAGTTCTTC.

This clonotype was observed at least ten times. One end of the junction fails to match germline, which may point to a read error. The rearrangement joins TRBV29-1 to TRBJ2-1; D ambiguous. The CDR3 loop spans 11 amino acids. Germline V lookup: CDR1 SQVTM, CDR2 ANQGSEA. CDR3 sequence: CSVEKALLNLF. Written as DNA, the CDR3 is TGCAGCGTTGAAAAAGCACTTCTTAATCTCTTC.

The chain carries TRBV27 and TRBJ1-2, with 7 nucleotides matching TRBD1. The germline CDR1 and CDR2 sequences are MNHEY and SMNVEV (reference sequence). J gave up 4 bases and V 8 bases, and 7 bases lay outside the gene matches. The CDR3 spans 13 residues. CDR3 sequence: CASGRQGLYGYTF. CDR3 sequence (DNA): TGTGCCAGCGGACGACAGGGACTCTATGGCTACACCTTC.

This clonotype was detected many times. The chain combines TRBV12-3 or TRBV12-4 with TRBJ2-4; D might be TRBD1 (6 bases). V lost 4 bases and J lost 7, with 14 bases in between. The CDR3 totals 14 residues. The CDR3 DNA reads TGTGCCAGCAGTTCAGAAGGGGGTTGGAACATTCAGTACTTC. Translated, it gives CASSSEGGWNIQYF.

The genes are TRBV6-6 and TRBJ2-1, with 9 nucleotides matching TRBD1. CDR1 MNHNY and CDR2 SVGAGI come from the germline V gene (reference sequence). This CDR3 spans 12 amino acids. V lost 5 bases, J lost 14 bases, and 7 bases stayed unmatched. The DNA for the CDR3 is TGTGCCAGCAGTGAGCAAGGGACAGGGAAGTTCTTC. Its protein is CASSEQGTGKFF.

The table lists this clonotype with many counts. One end of the junction varies from germline; a read error may be responsible. The V call is TRBV20-1, the J call TRBJ2-1; unclear D gene. Germline values: CDR1 DFQATT, CDR2 SNEGSKA (reference sequence). The CDR3 has 14 residues. In nucleotides, the CDR3 is TGCAGTGCAAGAGGAATGGGCCCCTACAATGAGCAGTTCTTC. Translated, it gives CSARGMGPYNEQFF.

This clonotype occurred a few times. This chain connects TRBV20-1 to TRBJ1-2; possible D gene TRBD1, 6 bases. With 0 bases removed from V and 6 bases from J, the gap between germline ends came to 8 bases. Germline loops: CDR1 DFQATT, CDR2 SNEGSKA (reference sequence). CDR3 length equals 12 residues. CDR3 in amino acids: CSARDNRDGYTF. Written as DNA, the CDR3 is TGCAGTGCTAGAGACAACAGGGATGGCTACACCTTC.